This T cell receptor beta chain was captured by sequencing in a study of T cell responses to AZD1222 COVID-19 vaccine. The data were produced by immunoSEQ multiplex PCR, yet TCRdb's version contains in-frame clones alone and is incomplete. The sample has about 150,000 clones, around 90% seen once. Germline CDR1 MGHDK, CDR2 SYGVNS. The CDR3 sequence is 13 residues long. V shed 4 bases, J shed 9 bases, and the junction held 4 bases outside the gene matches. The sequencing used peripheral blood, collected on day 0 of AZD1222 vaccination. The chain carries TRBV25-1 and TRBJ2-1; 9 bases map to TRBD1. This clonotype was sampled from an adult in good health. DNA for the CDR3: TGTGCCAGCAGTGTAACAGGGGGCCGTGAGCAGTTCTTC. Amino acids: CASSVTGGREQFF.